This T cell receptor beta chain stems from a study of cytomegalovirus exposure and HLA in healthy donors. The CDR3 has 15 amino acids. Germline V gene sequence: CDR1 SGDLS, CDR2 YYNGEE. V trimming: 4 bases; J trimming: 7 bases; junction bases outside the gene matches: 9. Though nominally healthy at sampling, donors likely had unrecorded immune exposures. The study ran its PCR with 60 Vbeta and 13 Jbeta primers. Assay: immunoSEQ multiplex PCR; the TCRdb copy retains only in-frame clones and omits some. The profile shows around 64,000 clones, about nine tenths of them singletons. This clone appeared a few times.

The sequenced sample consisted of PBMCs. The chain joins TRBV9 to TRBJ2-1; 9 positions agree with TRBD1. This TCR was sampled from a woman in her twenties or thirties in good health and CMV-seronegative. This CDR3 reads CASSSQGAETNEQFF. The DNA for the CDR3 is TGTGCCAGCAGCTCACAGGGGGCGGAAACGAATGAGCAGTTCTTC.